The text below deals with one T cell receptor beta chain. The sample belongs to a study of human T cells and chemical hapten exposure. Indicated time point: patch test 2, 6 weeks after DPC sensitization. The sample's treatment: therapeutic diphenylcyclopropenone sensitization with weekly scalp DPC. The CDR3 contains 15 residues. CDR1 and CDR2 from the germline V gene are SEHNR and FQNEAQ (reference sequence). Losses at the gene ends were 5 bases for V and 2 bases for J; bases not matched to a gene: 8. TCRdb re-called the RACE reads with MiXCR, one entry per CDR3 protein. The sample gives about 73,000 distinct CDR3 sequences, about 8.5% of which show up once; about 3.5% is in the top ten.

The chain has TRBV7-9 and TRBJ2-7; 8 bases are a match to TRBD2. Source: whole blood, taken in connection with sensitization to the hapten diphenylcyclopropenone (DPC). This TCR was recovered from a woman between 45 and 60 years old with alopecia areata. Some clones in this sample may be carry-over from other donors' samples. The CDR3 loop is CASSPEREIAYEQYF. DNA of the CDR3: TGTGCCAGCAGCCCGGAGCGGGAGATCGCCTACGAGCAGTACTTC.